This T cell receptor (beta chain) appears in the sequencing data of a study of blood T cell repertoires in COVID-19. Study as a whole: The United States, Italy and Spain provided the acute and convalescent COVID-19 samples. T cells, B-cell-depleted T cells, or PBMCs provided the cDNA or gDNA that served as material.

Authors' data handling: Counts of nucleated cells, estimated from reference gene primer amplification, were obtained. Measured with immunoSEQ multiplex PCR; TCRdb has only the in-frame clones, and not every one. V and J calls plus clone size are reproduced from that table; the DNA served to infer D and trimming. Counted here are under 250,000 clones, around nine tenths occurring once; the ten biggest clones make up about 2.5%. The CDR3 has 13 residues. The receptor was isolated from a woman aged 55-70 years with acute or convalescent COVID-19. Sequencing was performed on peripheral blood. The chain employs TRBV1 and TRBJ2-7; TRBD2 is the table's D call, not checked against the DNA. TRBV1 is assigned pseudogene status. Here the CDR3 reads CTSSQETGYEQYF. The CDR3 region has the DNA TGCACCAGCAGCCAAGAGACGGGCTACGAGCAGTACTTC.